This T cell receptor beta chain was sequenced in a study of cytomegalovirus exposure and HLA in healthy donors. Study at large: Of roughly 400 genotyped donors, about 80% clustered with self-reported Caucasian donors.

On this clone: Its target is not known.

Study findings and constraints: Most TCR sequences proved rare, with some public TCRs found in many donors.

The study ran its PCR with 60 Vbeta and 13 Jbeta primers. Libraries were prepared by immunoSEQ multiplex PCR; TCRdb keeps only in-frame clonotypes and omits some of them. The data hold around 170,000 clones, with approximately 80% observed a single time. These donors, healthy bone marrow donors, were studied. Likely unrecorded immune exposures existed in these nominally healthy donors. The CDR3 extends over 17 amino acids. The germline gives CDR1 SGHVS, CDR2 FQNEAQ. Germline trimming cut 1 base from V and 6 bases from J; bases unmatched to any gene: 10. Sequencing input: PBMCs. This chain joins TRBV7-8 and TRBJ1-5; 9 positions match TRBD1. This sequence was found in a woman in her 50s in good health and CMV-seropositive. CDR3 in DNA: TGTGCCAGCAGCTTAGGGGCGGGGGACAGGGAGATTCAGCCCCAGCATTTT. This gives the protein CASSLGAGDREIQPQHF.